The 28 T cell receptor beta chains below were found in one sample sequenced in a study of cytomegalovirus exposure and HLA in healthy donors. Primers: 60 Vbeta forward and 13 Jbeta reverse. Repertoires were generated with immunoSEQ multiplex PCR, while TCRdb's copy carries only in-frame clones and drops some. Of some 130,000 clones listed, approximately 82% are singletons. The sequencing input was PBMCs. These receptors originate from a boy aged 2 to 10 in good health and CMV-seronegative.

The chain has TRBV7-6 and TRBJ2-7; 8 bases align to TRBD2. V lost 0 bases, J lost 1 base, and 5 bases stayed unmatched. The CDR3 consists of 16 residues. The germline CDR1 and CDR2 sequences are SGHVS and FNYEAQ. CDR3 DNA sequence: TGTGCCAGCAGCTTAGCTCGAGCGGGGGTTTCCTACGAGCAGTACGTC. Amino acid sequence: CASSLARAGVSYEQYV.

Of note for this clone: Other DNA variants within this sample encode the same CDR3. The chain uses TRBV6-4 and TRBJ2-3, with a weak D call TRBD2 (6 bases). CDR1 is MRHNA and CDR2 is SNTAGT in the germline V gene. The CDR3 totals 14 residues. The V end was cut by 0 bases, the J end by 4 bases, with 8 bases between. CDR3 sequence reads: CASSDSEGSDTQYF. Written as DNA, the CDR3 is TGTGCCAGCAGTGACTCGGAGGGCTCAGATACGCAGTATTTT.

The V call is TRBV19, the J call TRBJ1-6; perhaps TRBD1 as D (5 bases). Germline-derived CDR1 and CDR2 are LNHDA and SQIVND (reference sequence). This CDR3 region has 13 residues. Trimming left V 1 base short and J 11 bases short, with 9 bases between. The CDR3 DNA reads as TGTGCCAGTAGTATAGGAATCAGGGCACCCCTCCACTTT. As protein: CASSIGIRAPLHF.

The chain carries TRBV7-2 and TRBJ2-3; TRBD2 agrees at 8 bases. This CDR3 region has 14 residues. With V trimmed by 5 bases and J by 4 bases, 5 bases remained unmatched. The germline V gene has CDR1 SGHTA and CDR2 FQGNSA. CDR3 protein: CASSHGLAPDTQYF. DNA for the CDR3: TGTGCCAGCAGCCATGGACTAGCCCCAGATACGCAGTATTTT.

This clone was counted a few times. The chain employs TRBV5-1 and TRBJ1-5, with TRBD1 identical over 8 bases. Trimming removed 4 bases from V and 2 bases from J; junction bases left unmatched: 11. CDR1 and CDR2 from the germline V gene are SGHRS and YFSETQ. CDR3 size: 17 residues. The CDR3 sequence is CASSPGTGGDRNQPQHF. The CDR3 region has the DNA TGCGCCAGCAGCCCTGGGACAGGCGGGGATCGCAATCAGCCCCAGCATTTT.

This chain links TRBV13 with TRBJ2-7; 8 positions agree with TRBD1. The CDR3 consists of 14 residues. Germline V lookup: CDR1 PRHDT, CDR2 FYEKMQ (reference sequence). The junction had 5 bases not matched to a gene; V was cut back by 4 bases and J by 3 bases. CDR3 in DNA: TGTGCCAGCAGCTATACCAGGGGGCTCTACGAGCAGTACTTC. Encoded protein: CASSYTRGLYEQYF.

V gene TRBV2 combines with J gene TRBJ1-1, with D unclear. V was shortened by 5 bases and J by 6 bases, with 13 bases between the two germline ends. This CDR3 spans 13 amino acids. Germline CDR1 reads SNHLY; CDR2 reads FYNNEI. The CDR3, as DNA: TGTGCCAGCAGTAACAGTTGGTTAGCTGAAGCTTTCTTT. This gives the protein CASSNSWLAEAFF.

The J gene is TRBJ1-1, the V gene TRBV25-1; 7 nucleotides match TRBD1. The trim removed 6 bases at V and 3 bases at J, leaving 10 bases unmatched. The CDR3 runs to 15 residues. The germline gives CDR1 MGHDK, CDR2 SYGVNS. CDR3 in amino acids: CASSEGDRADTEAFF. Written as DNA, the CDR3 is TGTGCCAGCAGCGAAGGAGACAGGGCGGACACTGAAGCTTTCTTT.

This clone showed up just once. The V call is TRBV14, the J call TRBJ1-2, with 7 bases lining up with TRBD1. Germline CDR1 SGHDN, CDR2 FVKESK. V lost 4 bases, J lost 4 bases, and 3 bases stayed unmatched. This CDR3 comprises 13 residues. CDR3 nucleotide sequence: TGTGCCAGCAGCCCGGGACAGACCTATGGCTACACCTTC. The encoded protein is CASSPGQTYGYTF.

The chain has TRBV9 and TRBJ1-6, with D perhaps matching TRBD1 (5 bases). Trimming left V 0 bases short and J 0 bases short, with 7 bases between. This CDR3 region has 16 residues. Per germline, CDR1 SGDLS and CDR2 YYNGEE. The chain's CDR3 is CASSVGDSSYNSPLHF. In DNA, the CDR3 is TGTGCCAGCAGCGTAGGTGACAGCTCCTATAATTCACCCCTCCACTTT.

Only a few counts were recorded for this clone. The chain couples TRBV6-4 to TRBJ1-5; the D is unclear. CDR3 length equals 14 residues. The ends were cut back, 6 bases at V and 8 bases at J, with 17 bases in the middle. CDR1 is MRHNA, CDR2 SNTAGT, per germline. The CDR3 DNA is TGTGCCAGCAGCTCAAGTCCCGAGGTTGAGCCCCAGCATTTT. Amino acids: CASSSSPEVEPQHF.

This chain connects TRBV4-1 to TRBJ2-7; TRBD1 matches at 9 bases. The CDR3 loop spans 13 amino acids. The germline V gene has CDR1 MGHRA and CDR2 YSYEKL. V shed 1 base, J shed 12 bases, and the junction held 7 bases outside the gene matches. Here the CDR3 DNA reads TGCGCCAGCAGCCAAGTGGGACAGGGAAGGCCGTACTTC. Translating it yields CASSQVGQGRPYF.

This chain uses TRBV11-1 with TRBJ2-2; perhaps TRBD1 as D (5 bases). Germline V gives CDR1 SGHAT, CDR2 FQDESV (reference sequence). The CDR3 runs 15 residues. The ends were cut back, 2 bases at V and 6 bases at J, with 13 bases in the middle. The CDR3 loop is CASSLKIWGSGELFF. The CDR3 DNA sequence: TGTGCCAGCAGCTTAAAGATTTGGGGCTCCGGGGAGCTGTTTTTT. Using reference TRBV11-1 and TRBJ2-2 for the parts outside the CDR3, the full variable domain is EAEVAQSPRYKITEKSQAVAFWCDPISGHATLYWYRQILGQGPELLVQFQDESVVDDSQLPKDRFSAERLKGVDSTLKIQPAELGDSAMYLCASSLKIWGSGELFFGEGSRLTVL.

The chain links TRBV4-3 to TRBJ2-7; 7 bases line up with TRBD1. CDR1 and CDR2 from the germline V gene are LGHNA and YSLEER. The CDR3 loop spans 15 amino acids. V lost 0 bases, J lost 4 bases, and 6 bases stayed unmatched. CDR3 region: CASSQDRDSPYEQYF. The CDR3 DNA sequence: TGCGCCAGCAGCCAAGATAGGGACAGCCCTTACGAGCAGTACTTC.

The chain uses TRBV10-3 and TRBJ2-7, with 10 bases fitting TRBD2. Trimming took 7 bases from V and 4 from J; bases not matched to a gene: 13. Germline-derived CDR1 and CDR2 are ENHRY and SYGVKD. The CDR3 runs to 16 residues. This CDR3 reads CAIIEGTSVRSYEQYV. CDR3 DNA sequence: TGTGCCATCATAGAGGGGACTAGCGTGAGGAGTTACGAGCAGTACGTC.

The rearrangement links TRBV5-1 to TRBJ2-3; 8 bases are shared with TRBD2. The CDR3 totals 14 residues. Germline values: CDR1 SGHRS, CDR2 YFSETQ. The trim removed 7 bases at V and 3 bases at J, leaving 7 bases unmatched. CDR3: CASQSGRSTDTQYF. The CDR3 DNA reads as TGCGCCAGCCAGAGCGGGAGAAGTACAGATACGCAGTATTTT.

V usage is TRBV9 and J usage is TRBJ1-5; no firm D call. Germline V gene lookup returns CDR1 SGDLS and CDR2 YYNGEE. This CDR3 contains 13 residues. Trimming took off 3 bases at V and 2 bases at J, with 6 bases between the two ends. In DNA, the CDR3 is TGTGCCAGCAGCGGGGGAGGCAATCAGCCCCAGCATTTT. Translated, it gives CASSGGGNQPQHF.

This rearrangement joins TRBV9 to TRBJ2-1; 11 nucleotides match TRBD2. The CDR3 is made up of 14 amino acids. The germline gives CDR1 SGDLS, CDR2 YYNGEE. The trim removed 3 bases at V and 6 bases at J, leaving 2 bases unmatched. In DNA form, the CDR3 reads TGTGCCAGCAGCGGTAGCGGGAGGGCCAATGAGCAGTTCTTC. Residues: CASSGSGRANEQFF.

The gene calls are TRBV4-2 and TRBJ1-2; D is possibly TRBD1 (6 bases). The germline V gene encodes CDR1 LGHNA and CDR2 YNFKEQ. The V and J ends lost 0 bases and 6 bases respectively, with 20 bases between them. This CDR3 is 17 amino acids long. DNA for the CDR3: TGTGCCAGCAGCCAAGATGTCTCCTCGGGGACACTTGATGGCTACACCTTC. The encoded protein is CASSQDVSSGTLDGYTF.

This rearrangement joins TRBV6-5 to TRBJ1-6; 11 bases match TRBD1. CDR1 and CDR2 from the germline V gene are MNHEY and SVGAGI. This CDR3 spans 15 amino acids. Trimming at V came to 0 bases and at J to 10 bases, leaving 2 bases not matched to a gene. The CDR3 spells CASSYSGQGVSPLHF. The CDR3 DNA is TGTGCCAGCAGTTACTCGGGACAGGGGGTCTCACCCCTCCACTTT.

This chain connects TRBV18 to TRBJ1-6; 9 nucleotides match TRBD1. Germline V lookup: CDR1 KGHSH, CDR2 LQKENI. The CDR3 length is 16 residues. The V gene end was trimmed by 3 bases and the J gene end by 3 bases; junction bases not matched to a gene: 3. The chain's CDR3 is CASSPRDRVYNSPLHF. Written as DNA, the CDR3 is TGTGCCAGCTCACCCCGGGACAGGGTCTATAATTCACCCCTCCACTTT.

This chain links TRBV15 with TRBJ2-7; no clear D. The V gene's germline CDR1 is LNHNV and CDR2 YYDKDF (reference sequence). The CDR3 extends over 14 amino acids. Trimming took off 4 bases at V and 2 bases at J, with 12 bases between the two ends. CDR3: CATSTSPGTYEQYF. CDR3 bases: TGTGCCACCAGCACCTCCCCGGGTACCTACGAGCAGTACTTC. Full variable domain (rest looked up from reference TRBV15 and TRBJ2-7): DAMVIQNPRYQVTQFGKPVTLSCSQTLNHNVMYWYQQKSSQAPKLLFHYYDKDFNNEADTPDNFQSRRPNTSFCFLDIRSPGLGDTAMYLCATSTSPGTYEQYFGPGTRLTVT.

The V call is TRBV9, the J call TRBJ2-5; perhaps TRBD1 as D (5 bases). There are 16 residues in the CDR3. Trimming shortened V by 0 bases and J by 1 base, and 13 bases separated the two germline ends. Germline CDR1 is SGDLS and CDR2 is YYNGEE. The CDR3 nucleotides read TGTGCCAGCAGCGTAGATGGGGCGGTCCTCCAAGAGACCCAGTACTTC. Amino acids: CASSVDGAVLQETQYF.

This clone showed up just once. The genes are TRBV18 and TRBJ2-7; a possible D gene is TRBD2 (6 bases). The CDR3 contains 13 residues. CDR1 KGHSH and CDR2 LQKENI come from the germline V gene. Trimming stripped 3 bases from V and 4 bases from J, with 10 bases between. CDR3 in DNA: TGTGCCAGCTCACCTAGTGGGGGGTACGAGCAGTACTTC. Its protein is CASSPSGGYEQYF.

This clone is a singleton in its sample. The chain couples TRBV5-4 to TRBJ1-2, with D possibly TRBD1 on 6 matching bases. This CDR3 contains 14 residues. The V gene lost 4 bases and the J gene lost 4 bases, with 14 bases spanning the gap. Per the germline V gene, CDR1 is SGHNT and CDR2 is YYREEE (reference sequence). The CDR3 region is CASSPDSGPYGYTF. In DNA, the CDR3 is TGTGCCAGCAGCCCGGACAGTGGACCCTATGGCTACACCTTC. Variable domain in full (rest from reference TRBV5-4 and TRBJ1-2): ETGVTQSPTHLIKTRGQQVTLRCSSQSGHNTVSWYQQALGQGPQFIFQYYREEENGRGNFPPRFSGLQFPNYSSELNVNALELDDSALYLCASSPDSGPYGYTFGSGTRLTVV.

The rearrangement joins TRBV5-6 to TRBJ1-4, with D unclear. CDR1 is SGHDT and CDR2 is YYEEEE in the germline V gene. The CDR3 loop spans 16 amino acids. V lost 5 bases and J lost 0, with 14 bases in between. CDR3 DNA sequence: TGTGCCAGCAGTGTTTTGGGCCCTGCAACTAATGAAAAACTGTTTTTT. Translation: CASSVLGPATNEKLFF.

V and J are TRBV2 and TRBJ1-1, with D perhaps TRBD1 (5 bases). Germline CDR1 and CDR2: SNHLY and FYNNEI. This CDR3 spans 14 amino acids. V gave up 6 bases and J gave up 1 base, with 12 bases separating them. This chain's CDR3 is CASSPGRGNTEAFF. The CDR3 coding sequence is TGTGCCAGCAGCCCCGGGAGGGGGAACACTGAAGCTTTCTTT.

The rearrangement uses TRBV5-1 and TRBJ2-3; possible D gene TRBD1, 5 bases. Germline loops: CDR1 SGHRS, CDR2 YFSETQ. V shed 5 bases and J shed 2 bases, with 9 bases lying between them. The CDR3 is 13 residues long. CDR3 loop: CASRTGFTDTQYF. For the CDR3, the DNA is TGCGCCAGCAGAACAGGTTTCACAGATACGCAGTATTTT.